This TCR beta chain comes out of a study of post-analysis software for immune sequencing data. Note on this clonotype: Its target is not known.

Prepared TCR beta cDNA libraries contained unique molecular identifiers. TCRdb ran MiXCR on the PCR reads and lists one entry per CDR3 protein. Among more than 450,000 distinct CDR3 sequences listed, roughly 46% were seen once. Points from the study as a whole: Compared against controls, patients with multiple sclerosis displayed significantly lower normalized Chao1 diversity. Patients used about five TRBV segments, including TRBV5-6, TRBV5-1 and TRBV20-1, more often than controls.

V shed 6 bases and J shed 5 bases, with 19 bases lying between them. The CDR3 contains 14 residues. CDR1 and CDR2 (germline): DFQATT, SNEGSKA (reference sequence). This clonotype was sampled from a girl between 5 and 17 years old with multiple sclerosis. The V gene is TRBV20-1, the J gene TRBJ2-5; weak D call: TRBD2 (5 bases). The specimen sequenced was blood. CDR3 in amino acids: CSATVDKRRETQYF. The CDR3 DNA reads TGCAGTGCAACCGTCGACAAGAGGAGGGAGACCCAGTACTTC.